The sequence of this TCR beta chain was determined in a study of T cells in Graves' hyperthyroidism and ophthalmopathy. As regards this clonotype: Its cognate antigen is unknown. A much more abundant neighbour one base away suggests this may be a read error. The conserved final phenylalanine or tryptophan is absent from the CDR3, which likely points to a read error.

V lost 4 bases and J lost 0, with 9 bases in between. CDR3 size: 14 residues. TCR beta CDR3 sequences were amplified from RNA transcripts. Using the HTBI primer set, a first-round RT-PCR was run on the TCR CDR3. TCRdb recomputed calls from the multiplex PCR reads with MiXCR, one row per CDR3 protein. Here the sample spans 700,000 to 850,000 distinct CDR3 sequences, 30% to 40% being singletons. Findings and caveats of the study: The majority of expanded thyroid clonotypes above 0.001 also appeared in blood.

This sequence originates from a woman aged 35 to 49 with Graves' hyperthyroidism. The gene calls are TRBV12-3 or TRBV12-4 and TRBJ2-5, with D possibly being TRBD2 (5 bases). The sequencing sample was made of blood. The CDR3 loop is CASSWRAYQETQYS. In nucleotides, the CDR3 is TGTGCCAGCAGTTGGCGGGCATACCAAGAGACCCAGTACTCC.